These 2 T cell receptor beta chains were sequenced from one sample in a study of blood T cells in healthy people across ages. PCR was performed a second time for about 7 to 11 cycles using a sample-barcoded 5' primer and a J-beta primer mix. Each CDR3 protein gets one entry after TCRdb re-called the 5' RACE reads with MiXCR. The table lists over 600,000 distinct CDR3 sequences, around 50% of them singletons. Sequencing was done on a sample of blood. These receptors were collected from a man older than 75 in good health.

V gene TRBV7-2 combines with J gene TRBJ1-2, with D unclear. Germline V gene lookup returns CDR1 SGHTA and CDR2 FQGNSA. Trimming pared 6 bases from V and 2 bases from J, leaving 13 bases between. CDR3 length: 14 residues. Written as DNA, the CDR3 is TGTGCCAGCAGAGCCGCTGCAAGGAACTATGGCTACACCTTC. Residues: CASRAAARNYGYTF.

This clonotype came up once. In nucleotides, the CDR3 is TGCGCCAGCACGGGCGGGACAGGGAGCTACGAGCAGTACTTC. Amino acids: CASTGGTGSYEQYF. The chain combines TRBV5-1 with TRBJ2-7; TRBD1 matches 9 bases. The J segment lost 3 bases and the V segment lost 6 bases, leaving 7 bases of the junction unmatched. The CDR3 totals 14 residues. The germline V gene encodes CDR1 SGHRS and CDR2 YFSETQ.